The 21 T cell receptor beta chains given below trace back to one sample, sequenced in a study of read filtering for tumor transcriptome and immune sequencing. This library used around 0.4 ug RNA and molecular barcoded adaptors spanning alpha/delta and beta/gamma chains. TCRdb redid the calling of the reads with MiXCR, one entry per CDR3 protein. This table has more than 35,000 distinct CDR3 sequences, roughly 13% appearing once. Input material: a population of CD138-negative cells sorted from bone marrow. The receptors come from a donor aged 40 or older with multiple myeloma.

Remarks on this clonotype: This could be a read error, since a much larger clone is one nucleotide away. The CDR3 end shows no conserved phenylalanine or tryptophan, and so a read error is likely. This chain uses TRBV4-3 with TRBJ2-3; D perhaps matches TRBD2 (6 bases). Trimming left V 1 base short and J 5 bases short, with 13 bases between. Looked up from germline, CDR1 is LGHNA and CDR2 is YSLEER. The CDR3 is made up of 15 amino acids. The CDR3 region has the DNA TGCGCCAGCAGCCAAGTAAGCGGAGGGCGAGATACGCAGTATCTT. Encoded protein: CASSQVSGGRDTQYL.

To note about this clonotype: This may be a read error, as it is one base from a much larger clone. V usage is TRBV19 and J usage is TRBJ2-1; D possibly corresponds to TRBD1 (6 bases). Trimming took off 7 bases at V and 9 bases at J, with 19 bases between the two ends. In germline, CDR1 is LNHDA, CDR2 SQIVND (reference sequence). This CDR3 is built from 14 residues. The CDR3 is CASTKRQGLSEQFF. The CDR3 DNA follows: TGTGCCAGTACCAAACGTCAGGGGTTGAGTGAGCAGTTCTTC. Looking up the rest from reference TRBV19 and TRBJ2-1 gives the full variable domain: DGGITQSPKYLFRKEGQNVTLSCEQNLNHDAMYWYRQDPGQGLRLIYYSQIVNDFQKGDIAEGYSVSREKKESFPLTVTSAQKNPTAFYLCASTKRQGLSEQFFGPGTRLTVL.

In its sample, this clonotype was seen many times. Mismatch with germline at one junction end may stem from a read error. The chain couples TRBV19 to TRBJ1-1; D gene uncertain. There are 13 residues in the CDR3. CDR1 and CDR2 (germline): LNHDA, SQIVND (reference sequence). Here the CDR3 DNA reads TGTGCCAATAGTTCCCGTAGCGTCGGTGAAGCTTTCTTT. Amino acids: CANSSRSVGEAFF. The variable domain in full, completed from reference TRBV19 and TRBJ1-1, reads DGGITQSPKYLFRKEGQNVTLSCEQNLNHDAMYWYRQDPGQGLRLIYYSQIVNDFQKGDIAEGYSVSREKKESFPLTVTSAQKNPTAFYLCANSSRSVGEAFFGQGTRLTVV.

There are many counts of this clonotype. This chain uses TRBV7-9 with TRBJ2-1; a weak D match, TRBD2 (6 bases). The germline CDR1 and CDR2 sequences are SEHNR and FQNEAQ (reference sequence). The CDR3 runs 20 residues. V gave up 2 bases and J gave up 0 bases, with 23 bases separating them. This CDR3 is CASSLRETPLAPSSYNEQFF. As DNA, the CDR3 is TGTGCCAGCAGCTTAAGGGAAACGCCCCTAGCGCCAAGCTCCTACAATGAGCAGTTCTTC.

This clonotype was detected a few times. The CDR3 DNA reads as TGTGCCAGTAGTACCCAACCTTTAGCGGGAGGTCCTGGGGAGCAGTTCTTC. The encoded protein is CASSTQPLAGGPGEQFF. J is TRBJ2-1 and V is TRBV19; 10 nucleotides align to TRBD2. The CDR3 consists of 17 residues. Germline V gene sequence: CDR1 LNHDA, CDR2 SQIVND (reference sequence). The V segment lost 4 bases and the J segment 10 bases; nucleotides outside the gene matches: 16.

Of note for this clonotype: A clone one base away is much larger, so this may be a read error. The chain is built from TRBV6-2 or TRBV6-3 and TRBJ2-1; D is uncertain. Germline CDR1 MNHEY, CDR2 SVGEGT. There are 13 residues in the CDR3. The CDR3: CASSHLKGNEQLF. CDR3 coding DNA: TGTGCCAGCAGCCACCTCAAAGGCAATGAGCAGCTCTTC.

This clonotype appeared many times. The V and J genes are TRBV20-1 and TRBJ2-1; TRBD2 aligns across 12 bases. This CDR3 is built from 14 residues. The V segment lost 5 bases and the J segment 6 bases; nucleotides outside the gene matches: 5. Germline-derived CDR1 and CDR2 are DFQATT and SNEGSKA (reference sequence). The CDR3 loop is CSARRLAGANEQFF. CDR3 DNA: TGCAGTGCTCGAAGACTAGCGGGGGCCAATGAGCAGTTCTTC.

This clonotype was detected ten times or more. The CDR3 sequence is CASSHSGFANTGELFF. The CDR3 nucleotides read TGCGCCAGCAGTCATTCAGGGTTCGCGAACACCGGGGAGCTGTTTTTT. The chain couples TRBV23-1 to TRBJ2-2; D possibly corresponds to TRBD1 (5 bases). TRBV23-1 is an ORF for which the function is uncertain. V dropped 3 bases and J dropped 0 bases, with 11 bases sitting between them. The CDR3 is 16 residues long.

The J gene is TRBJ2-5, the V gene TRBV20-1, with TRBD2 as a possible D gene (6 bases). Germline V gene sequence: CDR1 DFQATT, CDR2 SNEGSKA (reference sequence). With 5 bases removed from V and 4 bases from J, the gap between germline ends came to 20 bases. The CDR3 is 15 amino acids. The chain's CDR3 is CSAGDFRVARETQYF. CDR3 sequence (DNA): TGCAGTGCTGGGGACTTTAGAGTGGCCCGAGAGACCCAGTACTTC.

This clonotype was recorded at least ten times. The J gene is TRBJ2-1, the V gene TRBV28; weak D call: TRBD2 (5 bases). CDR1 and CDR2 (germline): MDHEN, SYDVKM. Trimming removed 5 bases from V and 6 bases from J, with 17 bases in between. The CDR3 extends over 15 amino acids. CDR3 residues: CASSPPGIKRNEQFF. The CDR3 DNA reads TGTGCCAGCAGTCCCCCGGGAATAAAGCGCAATGAGCAGTTCTTC.

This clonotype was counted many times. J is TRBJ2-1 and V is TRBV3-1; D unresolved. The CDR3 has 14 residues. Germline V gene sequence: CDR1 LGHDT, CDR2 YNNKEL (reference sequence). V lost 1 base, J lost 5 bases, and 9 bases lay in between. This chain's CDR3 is CASSQGQENNEQFF. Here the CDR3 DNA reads TGTGCCAGCAGCCAAGGGCAGGAAAACAATGAGCAGTTCTTC.

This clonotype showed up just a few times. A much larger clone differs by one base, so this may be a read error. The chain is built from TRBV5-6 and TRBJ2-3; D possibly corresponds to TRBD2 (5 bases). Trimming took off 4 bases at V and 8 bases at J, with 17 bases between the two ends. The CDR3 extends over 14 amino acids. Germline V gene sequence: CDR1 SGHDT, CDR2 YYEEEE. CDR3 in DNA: TGTGCCAGCAGCCCCCCGACTAATGCAACTACGCAGTATTTT. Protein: CASSPPTNATTQYF.

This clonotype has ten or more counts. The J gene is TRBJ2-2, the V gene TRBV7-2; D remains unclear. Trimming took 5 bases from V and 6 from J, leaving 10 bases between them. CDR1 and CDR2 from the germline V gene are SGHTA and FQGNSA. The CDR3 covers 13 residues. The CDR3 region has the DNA TGTGCCAGCAGCAAAAACTACGCCGGGGAGCTGTTTTTT. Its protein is CASSKNYAGELFF.

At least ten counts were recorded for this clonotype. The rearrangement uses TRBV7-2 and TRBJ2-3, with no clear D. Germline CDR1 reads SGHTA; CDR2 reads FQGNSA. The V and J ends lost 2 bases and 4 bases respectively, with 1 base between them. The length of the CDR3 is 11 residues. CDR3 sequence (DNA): TGTGCCAGCAGCTTATCAGATACGCAGTATTTT. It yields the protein CASSLSDTQYF.

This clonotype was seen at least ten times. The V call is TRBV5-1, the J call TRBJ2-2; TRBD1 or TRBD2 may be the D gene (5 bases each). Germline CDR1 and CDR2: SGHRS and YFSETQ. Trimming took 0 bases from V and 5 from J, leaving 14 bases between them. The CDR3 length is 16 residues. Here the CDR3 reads CASSLVFQGGTGELFF. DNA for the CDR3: TGCGCCAGCAGCTTGGTATTCCAGGGCGGGACCGGGGAGCTGTTTTTT.

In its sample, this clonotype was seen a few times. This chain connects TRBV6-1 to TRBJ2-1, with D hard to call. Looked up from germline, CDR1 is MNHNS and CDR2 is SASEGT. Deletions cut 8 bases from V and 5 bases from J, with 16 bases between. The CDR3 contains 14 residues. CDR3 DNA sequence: TGTGCCAGCTCCAAGCAAGCCTTTAACAATGAGCAGTTCTTC. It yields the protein CASSKQAFNNEQFF.

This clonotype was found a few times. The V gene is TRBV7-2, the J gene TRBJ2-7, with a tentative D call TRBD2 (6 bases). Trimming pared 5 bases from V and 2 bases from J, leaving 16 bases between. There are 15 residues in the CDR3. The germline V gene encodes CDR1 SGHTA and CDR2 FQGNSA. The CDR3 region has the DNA TGTGCCAGCAGCCAGGCGATTGGGAGGACCTACGAGCAGTACTTC. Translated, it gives CASSQAIGRTYEQYF.

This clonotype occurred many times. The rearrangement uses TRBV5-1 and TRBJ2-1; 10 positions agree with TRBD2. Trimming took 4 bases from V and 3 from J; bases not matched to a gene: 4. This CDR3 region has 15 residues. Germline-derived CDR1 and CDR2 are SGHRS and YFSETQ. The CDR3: CASSAGLAIYNEQFF. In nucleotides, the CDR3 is TGCGCCAGCAGCGCGGGACTAGCGATCTACAATGAGCAGTTCTTC. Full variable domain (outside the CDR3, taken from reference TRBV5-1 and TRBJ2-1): KAGVTQTPRYLIKTRGQQVTLSCSPISGHRSVSWYQQTPGQGLQFLFEYFSETQRNKGNFPGRFSGRQFSNSRSEMNVSTLELGDSALYLCASSAGLAIYNEQFFGPGTRLTVL.

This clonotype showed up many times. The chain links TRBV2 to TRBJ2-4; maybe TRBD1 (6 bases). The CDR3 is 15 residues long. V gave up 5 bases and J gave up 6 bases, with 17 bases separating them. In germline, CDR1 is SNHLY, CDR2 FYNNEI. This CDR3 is CASSPTGWGSNIQYF. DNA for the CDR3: TGTGCCAGCAGTCCTACAGGGTGGGGGTCAAACATTCAGTACTTC.

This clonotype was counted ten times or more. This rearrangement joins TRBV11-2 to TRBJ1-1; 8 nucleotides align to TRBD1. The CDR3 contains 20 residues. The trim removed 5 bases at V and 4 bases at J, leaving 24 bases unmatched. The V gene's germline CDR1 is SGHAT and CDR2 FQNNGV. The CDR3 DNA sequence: TGTGCCAGCAGCGACCGGGACAGGTCGTGGGCTGGTCGTGGGGGCACTGAAGCTTTCTTT. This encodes CASSDRDRSWAGRGGTEAFF.

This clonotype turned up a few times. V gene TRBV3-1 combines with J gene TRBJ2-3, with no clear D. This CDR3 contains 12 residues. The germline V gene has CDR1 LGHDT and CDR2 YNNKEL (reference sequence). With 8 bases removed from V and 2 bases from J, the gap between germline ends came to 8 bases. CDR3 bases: TGTGCCAGCGTGGGCACCACAGATACGCAGTATTTT. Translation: CASVGTTDTQYF.